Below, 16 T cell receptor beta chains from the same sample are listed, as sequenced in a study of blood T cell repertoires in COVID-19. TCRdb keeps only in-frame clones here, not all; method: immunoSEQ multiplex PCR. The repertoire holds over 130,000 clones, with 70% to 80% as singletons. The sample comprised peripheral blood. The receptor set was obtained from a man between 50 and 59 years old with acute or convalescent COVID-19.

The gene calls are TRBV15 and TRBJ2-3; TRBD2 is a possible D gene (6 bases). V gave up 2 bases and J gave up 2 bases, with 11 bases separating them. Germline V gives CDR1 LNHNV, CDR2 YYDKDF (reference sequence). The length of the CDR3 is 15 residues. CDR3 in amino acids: CATSRSSGNTDTQYF. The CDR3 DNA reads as TGTGCCACCAGCAGAAGTAGCGGTAACACAGATACGCAGTATTTT. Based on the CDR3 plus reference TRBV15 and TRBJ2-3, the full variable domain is DAMVIQNPRYQVTQFGKPVTLSCSQTLNHNVMYWYQQKSSQAPKLLFHYYDKDFNNEADTPDNFQSRRPNTSFCFLDIRSPGLGDTAMYLCATSRSSGNTDTQYFGPGTRLTVL.

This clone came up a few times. The CDR3 DNA follows: TGTGCCAGCAGCTTAGGAGGGATTTGGACCGGGGAGCTGTTTTTT. It yields the protein CASSLGGIWTGELFF. The chain has TRBV11-1 and TRBJ2-2; tentatively, D is TRBD2 (5 bases). Trimming removed 1 base at V and 5 bases at J, with 11 bases between. CDR1 and CDR2 (germline): SGHAT, FQDESV (reference sequence). The CDR3 runs 15 residues.

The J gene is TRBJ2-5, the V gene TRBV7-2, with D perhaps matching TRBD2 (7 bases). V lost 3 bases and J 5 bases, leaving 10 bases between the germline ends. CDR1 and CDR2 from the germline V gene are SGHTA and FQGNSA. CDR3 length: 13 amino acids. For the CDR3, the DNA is TGTGCCAGCAGCTTGGGGGGGCCGGAGACCCAGTACTTC. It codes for CASSLGGPETQYF.

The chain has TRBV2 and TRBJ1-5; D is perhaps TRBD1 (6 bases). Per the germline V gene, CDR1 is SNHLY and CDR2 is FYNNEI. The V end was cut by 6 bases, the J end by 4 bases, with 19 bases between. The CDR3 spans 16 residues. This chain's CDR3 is CASRKGQPGFNQPQHF. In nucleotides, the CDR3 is TGTGCCAGCAGAAAAGGACAGCCGGGGTTTAATCAGCCCCAGCATTTT. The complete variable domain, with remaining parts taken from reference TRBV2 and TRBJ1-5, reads EPEVTQTPSHQVTQMGQEVILRCVPISNHLYFYWYRQILGQKVEFLVSFYNNEISEKSEIFDDQFSVERPDGSNFTLKIRSTKLEDSAMYFCASRKGQPGFNQPQHFGDGTRLSIL.

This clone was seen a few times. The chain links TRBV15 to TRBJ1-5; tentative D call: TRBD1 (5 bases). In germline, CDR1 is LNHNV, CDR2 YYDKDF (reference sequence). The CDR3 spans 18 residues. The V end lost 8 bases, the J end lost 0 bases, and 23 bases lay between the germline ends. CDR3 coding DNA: TGTGCCACCGGCGGGACGGGAAACCCCGGTGGTAGCAATCAGCCCCAGCATTTT. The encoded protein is CATGGTGNPGGSNQPQHF.

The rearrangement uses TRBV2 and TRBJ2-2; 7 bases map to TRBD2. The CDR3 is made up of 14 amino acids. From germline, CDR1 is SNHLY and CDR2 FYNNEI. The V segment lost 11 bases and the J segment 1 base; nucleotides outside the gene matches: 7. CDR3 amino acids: CASRRGENTGELFF. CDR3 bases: TGTGCCTCCCGTCGGGGGGAGAACACCGGGGAGCTGTTTTTT.

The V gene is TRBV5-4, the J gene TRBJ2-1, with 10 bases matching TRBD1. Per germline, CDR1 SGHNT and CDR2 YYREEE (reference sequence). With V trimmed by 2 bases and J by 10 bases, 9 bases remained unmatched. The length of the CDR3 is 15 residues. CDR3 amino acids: CASSLGQGGLGEQFF. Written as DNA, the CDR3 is TGTGCCAGCAGCTTAGGACAGGGGGGGCTAGGCGAGCAGTTCTTC.

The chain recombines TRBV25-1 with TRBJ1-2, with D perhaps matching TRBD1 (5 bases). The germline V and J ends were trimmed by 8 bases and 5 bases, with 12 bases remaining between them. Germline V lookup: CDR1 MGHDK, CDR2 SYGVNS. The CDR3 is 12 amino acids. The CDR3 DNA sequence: TGTGCCAGCGCCGAGACAGATTATGGCTACACCTTC. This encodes CASAETDYGYTF.

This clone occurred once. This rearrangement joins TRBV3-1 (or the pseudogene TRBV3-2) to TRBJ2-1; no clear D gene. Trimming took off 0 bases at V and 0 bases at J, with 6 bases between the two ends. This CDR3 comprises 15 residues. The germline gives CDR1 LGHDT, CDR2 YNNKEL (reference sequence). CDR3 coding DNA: TGTGCCAGCAGCCAAGATTGGAGCTCCTACAATGAGCAGTTCTTC. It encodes CASSQDWSSYNEQFF.

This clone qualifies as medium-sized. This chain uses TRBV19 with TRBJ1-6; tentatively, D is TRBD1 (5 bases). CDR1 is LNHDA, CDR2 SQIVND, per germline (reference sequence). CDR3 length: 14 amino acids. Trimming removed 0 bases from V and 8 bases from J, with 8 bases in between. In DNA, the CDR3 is TGTGCCAGTAGTATAGAGGGGCGGCATTCACCCCTCCACTTT. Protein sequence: CASSIEGRHSPLHF.

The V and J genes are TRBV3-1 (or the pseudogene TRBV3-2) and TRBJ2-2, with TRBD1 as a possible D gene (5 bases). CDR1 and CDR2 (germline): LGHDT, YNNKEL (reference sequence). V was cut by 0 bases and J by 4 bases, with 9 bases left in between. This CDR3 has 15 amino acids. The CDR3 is CASSQEGVGTGELFF. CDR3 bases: TGTGCCAGCAGCCAAGAAGGGGTGGGCACCGGGGAGCTGTTTTTT.

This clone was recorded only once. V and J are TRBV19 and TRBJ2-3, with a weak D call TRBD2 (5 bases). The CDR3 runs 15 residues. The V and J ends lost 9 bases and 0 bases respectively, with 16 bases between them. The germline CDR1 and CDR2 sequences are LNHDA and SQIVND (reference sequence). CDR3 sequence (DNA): TGTGCCAGCGCCCGTCGGCTAGCTAGCACAGATACGCAGTATTTT. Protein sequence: CASARRLASTDTQYF.

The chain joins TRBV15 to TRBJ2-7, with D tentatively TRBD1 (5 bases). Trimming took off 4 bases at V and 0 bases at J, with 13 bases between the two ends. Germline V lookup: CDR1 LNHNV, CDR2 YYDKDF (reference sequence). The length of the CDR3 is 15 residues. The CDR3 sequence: CATSTRPRGSYEQYV. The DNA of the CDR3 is TGTGCCACCAGCACGAGGCCAAGGGGCTCCTACGAGCAGTACGTC.

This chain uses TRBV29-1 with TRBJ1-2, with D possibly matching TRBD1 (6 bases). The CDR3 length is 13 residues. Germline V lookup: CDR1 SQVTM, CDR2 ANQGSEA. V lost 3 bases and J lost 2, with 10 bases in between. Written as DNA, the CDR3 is TGCAGCGTTGAGGGGGGGCCGAACTATGGCTACACCTTC. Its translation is CSVEGGPNYGYTF.

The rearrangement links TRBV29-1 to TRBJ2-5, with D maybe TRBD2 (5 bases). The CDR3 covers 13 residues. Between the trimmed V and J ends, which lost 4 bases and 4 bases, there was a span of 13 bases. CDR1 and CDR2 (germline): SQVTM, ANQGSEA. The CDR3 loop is CSVGGEWRETQYF. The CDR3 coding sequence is TGCAGCGTTGGGGGAGAGTGGCGAGAGACCCAGTACTTC.

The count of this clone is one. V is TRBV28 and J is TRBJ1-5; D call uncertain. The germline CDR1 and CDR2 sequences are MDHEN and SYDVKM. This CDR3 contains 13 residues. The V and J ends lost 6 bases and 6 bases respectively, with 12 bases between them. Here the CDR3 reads CASREGPGQPQHF. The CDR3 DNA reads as TGTGCCAGCAGGGAGGGCCCAGGTCAGCCCCAGCATTTT.